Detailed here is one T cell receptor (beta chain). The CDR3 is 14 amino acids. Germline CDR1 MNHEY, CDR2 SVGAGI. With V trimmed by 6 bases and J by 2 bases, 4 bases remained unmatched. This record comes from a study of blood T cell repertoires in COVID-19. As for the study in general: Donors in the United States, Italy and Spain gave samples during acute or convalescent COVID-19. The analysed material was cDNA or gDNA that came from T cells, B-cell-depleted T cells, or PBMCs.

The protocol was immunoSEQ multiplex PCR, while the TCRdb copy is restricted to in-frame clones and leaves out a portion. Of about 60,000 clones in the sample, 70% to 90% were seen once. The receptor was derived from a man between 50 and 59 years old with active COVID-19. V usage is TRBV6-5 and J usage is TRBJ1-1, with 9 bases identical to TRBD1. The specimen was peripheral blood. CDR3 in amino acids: CASRLTGGNTEAFF. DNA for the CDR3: TGTGCCAGCAGGTTGACAGGGGGTAACACTGAAGCTTTCTTT.